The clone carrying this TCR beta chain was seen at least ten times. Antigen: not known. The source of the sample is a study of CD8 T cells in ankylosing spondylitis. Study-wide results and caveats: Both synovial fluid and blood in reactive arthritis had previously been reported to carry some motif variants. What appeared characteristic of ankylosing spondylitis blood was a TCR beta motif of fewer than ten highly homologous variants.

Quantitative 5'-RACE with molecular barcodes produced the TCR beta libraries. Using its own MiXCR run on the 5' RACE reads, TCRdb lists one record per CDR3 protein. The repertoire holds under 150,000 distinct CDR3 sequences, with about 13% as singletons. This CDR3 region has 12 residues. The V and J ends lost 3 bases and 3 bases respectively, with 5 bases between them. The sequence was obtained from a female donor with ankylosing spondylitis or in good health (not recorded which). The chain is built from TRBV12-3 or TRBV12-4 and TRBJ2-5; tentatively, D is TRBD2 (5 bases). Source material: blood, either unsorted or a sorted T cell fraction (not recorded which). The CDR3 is CASSLTKETQYF. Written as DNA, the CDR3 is TGTGCCAGCAGTTTGACTAAAGAGACCCAGTACTTC.